Below are 28 T cell receptor beta chains sequenced from a single sample in a study. TCRdb re-called the RT-PCR reads through MiXCR, storing one row per CDR3 protein. The sample yields 550,000 to 750,000 distinct CDR3 sequences, 12% to 15% seen once. Sequenced: memory CD4+ T cells from blood. The receptors were gathered from a female donor in good health, serving as a healthy control.

This clonotype occurred many times. The chain recombines TRBV5-6 with TRBJ2-1; no firm D call. Germline V gene sequence: CDR1 SGHDT, CDR2 YYEEEE. V was pared by 4 bases and J by 9 bases, with 14 bases between. This CDR3 contains 13 residues. CDR3 loop: CASSHGPGSEQFF. CDR3 nucleotides: TGTGCCAGCAGCCACGGCCCCGGGTCTGAGCAGTTCTTC.

This clonotype was counted many times. The CDR3 protein is CASSSRYEVGEAFF. The CDR3 DNA sequence: TGTGCCAGCAGTTCGCGCTACGAGGTGGGTGAAGCTTTCTTT. The chain has TRBV28 and TRBJ1-1; D is unresolved. Germline CDR1 MDHEN, CDR2 SYDVKM. The CDR3 spans 14 residues. V was cut by 4 bases and J by 7 bases, with 16 bases left in between.

A few counts support this clonotype. The rearrangement links TRBV12-3 or TRBV12-4 to TRBJ2-2; 8 nucleotides match TRBD1. V lost 8 bases and J lost 4; bases outside the gene matches: 12. The CDR3 is 16 residues long. The chain's CDR3 is CASVWDLTGGTGELFF. CDR3 sequence (DNA): TGTGCCAGCGTTTGGGACCTTACAGGGGGCACCGGGGAGCTGTTTTTT.

There are a few counts of this clonotype. The chain has TRBV20-1 and TRBJ2-2; D may be TRBD2 (6 bases). In germline, CDR1 is DFQATT, CDR2 SNEGSKA (reference sequence). V was pared by 0 bases and J by 6 bases, with 17 bases between. The CDR3 totals 16 residues. CDR3 loop: CSARDVAASAAGELFF. DNA of the CDR3: TGCAGTGCTAGAGATGTCGCGGCTAGCGCGGCCGGGGAGCTGTTTTTT.

This clonotype was seen only a few times. The V and J genes are TRBV5-1 and TRBJ2-7, with D uncertain. The V and J ends lost 0 bases and 1 base respectively, with 8 bases between them. Germline loops: CDR1 SGHRS, CDR2 YFSETQ. The CDR3 runs 14 residues. The CDR3 nucleotides read TGCGCCAGCAGCTTGGAGGTTACTTCCTACGAGCAGTACTTC. Its protein product is CASSLEVTSYEQYF.

This clonotype showed up just a few times. The CDR3 bases are TGCGCCAGCAGCCAAGAGCTAGCGTCCGGGGAGCTGTTTTTT. Residues: CASSQELASGELFF. This chain joins TRBV4-1 and TRBJ2-2, with D possibly TRBD2 on 6 matching bases. V was trimmed by 0 bases and J by 6 bases, leaving 8 bases between them. CDR3 length: 14 amino acids. Germline V lookup: CDR1 MGHRA, CDR2 YSYEKL.

V gene TRBV3-1 combines with J gene TRBJ1-1; perhaps TRBD1 as D (5 bases). The CDR3 contains 14 residues. The ends were cut back, 2 bases at V and 8 bases at J, with 15 bases in the middle. CDR1 is LGHDT and CDR2 is YNNKEL in the germline V gene (reference sequence). CDR3 bases: TGTGCCAGCAGCCAAAACCCCACGGGGACCGAAGCTTTCTTT. This encodes CASSQNPTGTEAFF.

This clonotype has at least ten counts. CDR3 amino acids: CASSLAQGGGQETQYF. CDR3 sequence (DNA): TGTGCCAGCAGCTTGGCTCAGGGAGGGGGCCAAGAGACCCAGTACTTC. The chain carries TRBV5-5 and TRBJ2-5, with D tentatively TRBD2 (7 bases). V dropped 0 bases and J dropped 1 base, with 13 bases sitting between them. The CDR3 runs 16 residues. Looked up from germline, CDR1 is SGHKS and CDR2 is YYEKEE (reference sequence).

The genes are TRBV5-8 and TRBJ1-2; D not resolved. The CDR3 is made up of 14 amino acids. V dropped 2 bases and J dropped 1 base, with 9 bases sitting between them. Germline V gene sequence: CDR1 SGHTS, CDR2 YDEGEE. For the CDR3, the DNA is TGTGCCAGCAGCTTCGGTCCAGTTAACTATGGCTACACCTTC. It is translated as CASSFGPVNYGYTF.

This clonotype was counted at least ten times. V gene TRBV7-2 combines with J gene TRBJ2-1, with D possibly matching TRBD2 (5 bases). Germline-derived CDR1 and CDR2 are SGHTA and FQGNSA. This CDR3 comprises 15 residues. Trimming cost V 1 base and J 1 base, with 8 bases left between them. The CDR3 nucleotides are TGTGCCAGCAGCTTAGTAACGGGGTCCTACAATGAGCAGTTCTTC. Its translation: CASSLVTGSYNEQFF.

This chain links TRBV6-5 with TRBJ2-5; possible D gene TRBD1, 5 bases. In germline, CDR1 is MNHEY, CDR2 SVGAGI. V was clipped by 5 bases and J by 7 bases, with 26 bases between them. The CDR3 totals 17 residues. The CDR3 nucleotides read TGTGCCAGCAGTCAAGGTCCCGGCAGGGCCTCTTGGGGGACCCAGTACTTC. This gives the protein CASSQGPGRASWGTQYF.

A few counts support this clonotype. The V gene is TRBV11-3, the J gene TRBJ2-7; D gene uncertain. CDR1 and CDR2 (germline): SGHNT, YENEEA. V lost 1 base and J 5 bases, leaving 15 bases between the germline ends. The CDR3 consists of 15 residues. CDR3 protein: CASSLAPTLTDEQYF. CDR3 nucleotides: TGTGCCAGCAGCTTAGCTCCGACGTTGACCGACGAGCAGTACTTC.

This clonotype was seen at least ten times. In nucleotides, the CDR3 is TGTGCCAGCAGCCGTGACAGTTCAGGCTACACCTTC. Its protein product is CASSRDSSGYTF. The genes are TRBV9 and TRBJ1-2, with D perhaps matching TRBD1 (5 bases). CDR1 is SGDLS, CDR2 YYNGEE, per germline. Between the trimmed V and J ends, which lost 4 bases and 8 bases, there was a span of 12 bases. The CDR3 is 12 amino acids. Full variable domain (rest looked up from reference TRBV9 and TRBJ1-2): DSGVTQTPKHLITATGQRVTLRCSPRSGDLSVYWYQQSLDQGLQFLIQYYNGEERAKGNILERFSAQQFPDLHSELNLSSLELGDSALYFCASSRDSSGYTFGSGTRLTVV.

Of note for this clonotype: A read error may explain this, as a much larger clone is one base away. The rearrangement uses TRBV7-9 and TRBJ1-5; the D is unclear. V was trimmed by 4 bases and J by 5 bases, leaving 15 bases between them. The CDR3 runs 15 residues. Germline V gene lookup returns CDR1 SEHNR and CDR2 FQNEAQ (reference sequence). This CDR3 is CASSSPVRADQPQHF. In nucleotides, the CDR3 is TGTGCCAGCAGCTCCCCTGTGAGGGCAGATCAGCCCCAGCATTTT.

This clonotype has a handful of counts. The chain employs TRBV11-2 and TRBJ2-5, with 12 bases aligning to TRBD1. Trimming took 4 bases from V and 4 from J; bases not matched to a gene: 4. CDR3 length equals 15 residues. Germline V CDR1 and CDR2: SGHAT, FQNNGV. The CDR3 reads CASSWGTGGVETQYF. In DNA form, the CDR3 reads TGTGCCAGCAGCTGGGGGACAGGGGGCGTAGAGACCCAGTACTTC.

This chain links TRBV6-2 or TRBV6-3 with TRBJ2-3; D may match TRBD1 or TRBD2 (5 bases each). There are 14 residues in the CDR3. V was cut by 6 bases and J by 2 bases, with 12 bases left in between. CDR1 MNHEY and CDR2 SVGEGT come from the germline V gene. The DNA of the CDR3 is TGTGCCAGCAGATCCGGGACCGACACAGATACGCAGTATTTT. Its protein product is CASRSGTDTDTQYF.

This clonotype was detected many times. The V call is TRBV5-1, the J call TRBJ1-3, with 7 bases lining up with TRBD1. V trimming: 5 bases; J trimming: 1 base; junction bases outside the gene matches: 6. The germline CDR1 and CDR2 sequences are SGHRS and YFSETQ. This CDR3 has 15 residues. In DNA form, the CDR3 reads TGCGCCAGCAGTTCCCTGGGACAGTCTGGAAACACCATATATTTT. It codes for CASSSLGQSGNTIYF. The whole variable domain, filled in from reference TRBV5-1 and TRBJ1-3, reads KAGVTQTPRYLIKTRGQQVTLSCSPISGHRSVSWYQQTPGQGLQFLFEYFSETQRNKGNFPGRFSGRQFSNSRSEMNVSTLELGDSALYLCASSSLGQSGNTIYFGEGSWLTVV.

This clonotype has only a few counts. The V gene is TRBV9, the J gene TRBJ2-7, with D tentatively TRBD2 (5 bases). Germline V gene lookup returns CDR1 SGDLS and CDR2 YYNGEE. Trimming took off 6 bases at V and 7 bases at J, with 8 bases between the two ends. CDR3 size: 10 residues. The CDR3 reads CASNGVEQYF. CDR3 DNA sequence: TGTGCCAGCAACGGGGTGGAGCAGTACTTC.

This clonotype showed up many times. The V call is TRBV7-3, the J call TRBJ2-1, with 12 bases lining up with TRBD2. Germline CDR1 and CDR2: SGHTA and FQGTGA. The CDR3 extends over 16 amino acids. Trimming cost V 4 bases and J 5 bases; bases outside gene matches: 6. CDR3 residues: CASSSNRLAGDNEQFF. The CDR3 DNA follows: TGTGCCAGCAGCTCGAATCGACTAGCGGGAGACAATGAGCAGTTCTTC.

This clonotype has just a few counts. V is TRBV7-6 and J is TRBJ1-2; 8 bases are a match to TRBD1. This CDR3 has 16 amino acids. Germline V gene sequence: CDR1 SGHVS, CDR2 FNYEAQ. J gave up 4 bases and V 1 base, and 8 bases lay outside the gene matches. Written as DNA, the CDR3 is TGTGCCAGCAGCTTAGGGGACAGGCCCGTAGCCTATGGCTACACCTTC. Translating gives CASSLGDRPVAYGYTF. Complete variable domain (other parts from reference TRBV7-6 and TRBJ1-2): GAGVSQSPRYKVTKRGQDVALRCDPISGHVSLYWYRQALGQGPEFLTYFNYEAQQDKSGLPNDRFSAERPEGSISTLTIQRTEQRDSAMYRCASSLGDRPVAYGYTFGSGTRLTVV.

This chain links TRBV28 with TRBJ2-1; maybe TRBD2 (6 bases). Germline CDR1 and CDR2: MDHEN and SYDVKM. The CDR3 has 17 amino acids. Trimming removed 11 bases at V and 0 bases at J, with 23 bases between. Here the CDR3 DNA reads TGTGCCTGCACCATCCATACGGGGGACCACTCCTACAATGAGCAGTTCTTC. Translation gives CACTIHTGDHSYNEQFF.

The chain has TRBV7-2 and TRBJ1-1; 9 positions agree with TRBD1. The CDR3 is 13 amino acids. J gave up 11 bases and V 7 bases, and 11 bases lay outside the gene matches. In germline, CDR1 is SGHTA, CDR2 FQGNSA. CDR3 sequence: CASTGQGGTQAFF. For the CDR3, the DNA is TGTGCCAGCACGGGACAGGGAGGAACGCAGGCTTTCTTT.

The rearrangement joins TRBV15 to TRBJ1-5; a weak D match, TRBD1 (5 bases). Between the trimmed V and J ends, which lost 0 bases and 9 bases, there was a span of 12 bases. The CDR3 has 14 residues. CDR1 is LNHNV and CDR2 is YYDKDF in the germline V gene (reference sequence). The CDR3 here is CATSRDRGIWPQHF. The CDR3 nucleotides read TGTGCCACCAGCAGAGATAGGGGTATTTGGCCCCAGCATTTT.

The table lists this clonotype with many counts. The rearrangement joins TRBV12-3 or TRBV12-4 to TRBJ2-1; 11 bases map to TRBD2. The CDR3 has 15 amino acids. Trimming took 6 bases from V and 6 from J; bases not matched to a gene: 7. The CDR3 nucleotides are TGTGCCAGCAGCCCCACTAGCGGGAGCTTCAATGAGCAGTTCTTC. Its translation is CASSPTSGSFNEQFF.

This clonotype showed up many times. This chain uses TRBV12-3 or TRBV12-4 with TRBJ2-3; D ambiguous. V was shortened by 4 bases and J by 3 bases, with 14 bases between the two germline ends. The CDR3 consists of 15 residues. The CDR3 region is CASSSPSYLTDTQYF. The CDR3 DNA sequence: TGTGCCAGCAGTTCCCCCTCCTATTTGACAGATACGCAGTATTTT.

The chain uses TRBV2 and TRBJ2-4; 11 nucleotides agree with TRBD2. The V gene's germline CDR1 is SNHLY and CDR2 FYNNEI. V lost 6 bases to trimming and J lost 2 bases; unmatched junction nucleotides: 9. The CDR3 is made up of 17 amino acids. The CDR3 reads CASRGTSGLVTKNIQYF. Written as DNA, the CDR3 is TGTGCCAGCAGGGGGACTAGCGGACTTGTAACCAAAAACATTCAGTACTTC.

This clonotype showed up many times. This sequence joins TRBV29-1 and TRBJ2-7, with 9 bases that match TRBD1. The V gene end was trimmed by 0 bases and the J gene end by 5 bases; junction bases not matched to a gene: 11. CDR1 SQVTM and CDR2 ANQGSEA come from the germline V gene. This CDR3 spans 16 amino acids. The CDR3 sequence: CSVEDPVGDRADEQYF. In DNA form, the CDR3 reads TGCAGCGTTGAAGATCCAGTCGGGGACAGGGCCGACGAGCAGTACTTC.

This sequence joins TRBV7-2 and TRBJ2-5, with 11 bases fitting TRBD2. Trimming removed 1 base from V and 0 bases from J; junction bases left unmatched: 7. Germline assignment: CDR1 SGHTA and CDR2 FQGNSA. The CDR3 is 18 residues long. The CDR3 loop is CASSLGLLAGAYQETQYF. The DNA of the CDR3 is TGTGCCAGCAGCTTAGGCCTACTAGCGGGAGCGTACCAAGAGACCCAGTACTTC.